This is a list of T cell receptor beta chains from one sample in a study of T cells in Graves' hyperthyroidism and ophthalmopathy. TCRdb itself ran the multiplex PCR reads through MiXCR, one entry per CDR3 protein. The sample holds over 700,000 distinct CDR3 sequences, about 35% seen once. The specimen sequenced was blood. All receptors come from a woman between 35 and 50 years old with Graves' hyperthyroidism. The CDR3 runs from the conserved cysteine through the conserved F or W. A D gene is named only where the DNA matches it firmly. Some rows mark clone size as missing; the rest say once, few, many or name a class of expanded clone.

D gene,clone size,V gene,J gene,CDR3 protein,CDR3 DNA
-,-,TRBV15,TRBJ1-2,CATSRSGRNYGYTF,TGTGCCACCAGCAGATCCGGACGGAACTATGGCTACACCTTC
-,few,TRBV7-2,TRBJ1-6,CASSQVGIGRSPLHF,TGTGCCAGCAGCCAAGTAGGGATCGGGCGCTCACCCCTCCACTTT
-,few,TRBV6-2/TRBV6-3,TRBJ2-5,CASSYSTGRETQYF,TGTGCCAGCAGTTACTCGACAGGGAGGGAGACCCAGTACTTC
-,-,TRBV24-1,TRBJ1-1,CATRPYDGMNTEAFF,TGTGCCACCAGACCGTACGACGGCATGAACACTGAAGCTTTCTTT
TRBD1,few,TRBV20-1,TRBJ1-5,CSARVVGQVTSRGNQPQHF,TGCAGTGCTAGAGTTGTAGGACAGGTTACCAGCCGGGGCAATCAGCCCCAGCATTTT
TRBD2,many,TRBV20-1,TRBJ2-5,CSARDGLAGKETQYF,TGCAGTGCTAGAGATGGGCTAGCGGGGAAAGAGACCCAGTACTTC
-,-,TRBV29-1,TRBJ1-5,CSVDDTPVSQHF,TGCAGCGTTGATGACACCCCGGTTAGCCAGCATTTT
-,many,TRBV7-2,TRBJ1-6,CASRQYLWVGQGHSPLHF,TGTGCCAGCAGACAATACCTTTGGGTCGGGCAGGGGCATTCACCCCTCCACTTT
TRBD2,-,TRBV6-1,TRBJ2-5,CASRPTLGLVTTQYF,TGTGCCAGCAGACCTACTTTGGGACTAGTCACGACCCAGTACTTC
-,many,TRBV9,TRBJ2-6,CASSVVGGVGGANVLTF,TGTGCCAGCAGCGTAGTGGGGGGCGTAGGTGGGGCCAACGTCCTGACTTTC
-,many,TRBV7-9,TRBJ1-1,CASTDRAGGVSAEAFF,TGTGCCAGCACCGATCGGGCGGGAGGAGTTTCGGCTGAAGCTTTCTTT
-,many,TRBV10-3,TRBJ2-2,CAIGETYWAGELFF,TGTGCCATCGGTGAGACCTACTGGGCCGGGGAGCTGTTTTTT
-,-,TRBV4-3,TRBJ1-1,CASSPSVLNTEAFF,TGCGCCAGCAGCCCCTCAGTATTGAACACTGAAGCTTTCTTT
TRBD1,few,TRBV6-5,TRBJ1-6,CASSLQGAVASPLHF,TGTGCCAGCAGTTTGCAGGGGGCAGTGGCTTCACCCCTCCACTTT
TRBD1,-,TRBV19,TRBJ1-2,CASTLSGQVASRIGTF,TGTGCCAGTACCCTCTCGGGACAGGTCGCCTCTAGAATAGGCACCTTC
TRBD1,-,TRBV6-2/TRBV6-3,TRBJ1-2,CASSRGQDYGYTF,TGTGCCAGCAGTCGGGGACAGGACTATGGCTACACCTTC
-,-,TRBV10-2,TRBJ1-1,CASSHIWGGGMNTEAFF,TGTGCCAGCAGCCATATCTGGGGAGGAGGAATGAACACTGAAGCTTTCTTT
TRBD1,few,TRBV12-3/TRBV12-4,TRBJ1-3,CASRTGEDGNTIYF,TGTGCCAGCAGGACAGGGGAAGATGGAAACACCATATATTTT
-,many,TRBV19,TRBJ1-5,CASVGLGTSSVRGPQHF,TGTGCCAGTGTTGGACTGGGGACATCATCGGTCAGAGGGCCCCAGCATTTT
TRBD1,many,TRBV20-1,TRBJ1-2,CSASTGENYGYTF,TGCAGTGCTTCGACAGGGGAAAACTATGGCTACACCTTC
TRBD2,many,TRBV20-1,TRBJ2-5,CSASVGTNQETQYF,TGCAGTGCTAGCGTCGGGACTAACCAAGAGACCCAGTACTTC
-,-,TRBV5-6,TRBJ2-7,CASSLGLLDGSYEQYF,TGTGCCAGCAGCTTGGGCCTGCTGGACGGCTCCTACGAGCAGTACTTC
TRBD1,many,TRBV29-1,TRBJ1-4,CSVRQGYEKLFF,TGCAGCGTTAGACAGGGTTATGAAAAACTGTTTTTT
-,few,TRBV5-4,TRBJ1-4,CASSLDDNEKLFF,TGTGCCAGCAGCTTGGATGATAATGAAAAACTGTTTTTT
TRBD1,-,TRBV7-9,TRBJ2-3,CASSWGQGGTDTQYF,TGTGCCAGCAGCTGGGGACAGGGGGGCACAGATACGCAGTATTTT
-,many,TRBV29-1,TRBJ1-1,CSVRPRDWDTEAFF,TGCAGCGTTAGACCCAGGGATTGGGACACTGAAGCTTTCTTT
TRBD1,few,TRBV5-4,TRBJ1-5,CASSLKGQGRDQPQHF,TGTGCCAGCAGCTTGAAGGGACAGGGACGTGATCAGCCCCAGCATTTT
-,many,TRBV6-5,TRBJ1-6,CASSSPLHF,TGTGCCAGCAGTTCACCCCTCCACTTT
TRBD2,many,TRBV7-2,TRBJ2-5,CASSRTSGTGETQYF,TGTGCCAGCAGCCGGACTAGCGGGACAGGAGAGACCCAGTACTTC
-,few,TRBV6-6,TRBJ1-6,CASRKGAGLGNSPLHF,TGTGCCAGCAGAAAAGGGGCAGGGTTGGGAAATTCACCCCTCCACTTT
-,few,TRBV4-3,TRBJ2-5,CASSQGGGGAETQYF,TGCGCCAGCAGCCAAGGTGGGGGGGGCGCAGAGACCCAGTACTTC
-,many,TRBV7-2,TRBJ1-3,CASSLVAGRESTIYF,TGTGCCAGCAGCTTAGTGGCAGGGCGGGAGTCCACCATATATTTT
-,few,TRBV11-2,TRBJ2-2,CASSRDWLNTGELFF,TGTGCCAGCAGCCGCGACTGGCTAAACACCGGGGAGCTGTTTTTT
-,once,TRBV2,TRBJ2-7,CASGMDEQYF,TGTGCCAGCGGGATGGACGAGCAGTACTTC
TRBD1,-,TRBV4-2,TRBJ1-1,CASSQVGSTGFAFF,TGTGCCAGCAGCCAAGTGGGATCGACAGGGTTTGCTTTCTTT
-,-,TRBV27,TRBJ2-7,CASISRGGRVNEQYF,TGTGCCAGCATCTCCAGGGGGGGCCGGGTCAACGAGCAGTACTTC
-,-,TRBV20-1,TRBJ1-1,CSARGVGGREAFF,TGCAGTGCTAGAGGGGTTGGGGGCCGTGAAGCTTTCTTT
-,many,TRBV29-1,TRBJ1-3,CSVLSVASSGNTIYF,TGCAGCGTCCTCTCCGTCGCGAGCTCTGGAAACACCATATATTTT
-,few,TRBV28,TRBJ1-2,CASSLSGYHGYGYTF,TGTGCCAGCAGTTTATCAGGGTACCATGGCTATGGCTACACCTTC
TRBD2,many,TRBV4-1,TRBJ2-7,CASSPVGLASSYEQYF,TGCGCCAGCAGTCCTGTTGGACTAGCGTCCTCCTACGAGCAGTACTTC
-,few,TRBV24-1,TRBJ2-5,CATSDWAGRQETQYF,TGTGCCACCAGTGATTGGGCAGGGCGACAAGAGACCCAGTACTTC
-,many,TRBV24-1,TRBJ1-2,CATSDNTRVGYTF,TGTGCCACCAGTGACAACACCAGGGTCGGCTACACCTTC
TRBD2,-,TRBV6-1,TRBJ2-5,CASSQAGAQETQYF,TGTGCCAGCAGTCAAGCGGGGGCCCAAGAGACCCAGTACTTC
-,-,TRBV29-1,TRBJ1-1,CSVGQGAGEASF,-